This T cell receptor (beta chain) was identified during a study of blood T cell repertoires in COVID-19. Overall study: Specimens from acute and convalescent COVID-19 originated in the United States, Italy and Spain. T cells, B-cell-depleted T cells, or PBMCs supplied cDNA or gDNA.

It was during active infection that Seattle patients were enrolled and then longitudinally followed. The V end was cut by 4 bases, the J end by 0 bases, with 14 bases between. Germline CDR1 reads SGDLS; CDR2 reads YYNGEE. This CDR3 spans 16 amino acids. This clone has only a few counts. Per the original methods: Cell counts per sample came from amplifying reference gene primers. Repertoires were generated with immunoSEQ multiplex PCR, while TCRdb's copy carries only in-frame clones and drops some. Clone size and the V and J calls come from that table; the DNA yielded D and trimming. The table lists some 240,000 clones, 80% to 90% of them singletons.

Sequencing was carried out using peripheral blood. The chain joins TRBV9 to TRBJ1-3; a possible D gene is TRBD1 (6 bases). The source is a woman aged 70-85 years with COVID-19, enrolled during active disease. This chain's CDR3 is CASSRRTALSGNTIYF. DNA of the CDR3: TGTGCCAGCAGCAGAAGGACAGCCCTCTCTGGAAACACCATATATTTT.